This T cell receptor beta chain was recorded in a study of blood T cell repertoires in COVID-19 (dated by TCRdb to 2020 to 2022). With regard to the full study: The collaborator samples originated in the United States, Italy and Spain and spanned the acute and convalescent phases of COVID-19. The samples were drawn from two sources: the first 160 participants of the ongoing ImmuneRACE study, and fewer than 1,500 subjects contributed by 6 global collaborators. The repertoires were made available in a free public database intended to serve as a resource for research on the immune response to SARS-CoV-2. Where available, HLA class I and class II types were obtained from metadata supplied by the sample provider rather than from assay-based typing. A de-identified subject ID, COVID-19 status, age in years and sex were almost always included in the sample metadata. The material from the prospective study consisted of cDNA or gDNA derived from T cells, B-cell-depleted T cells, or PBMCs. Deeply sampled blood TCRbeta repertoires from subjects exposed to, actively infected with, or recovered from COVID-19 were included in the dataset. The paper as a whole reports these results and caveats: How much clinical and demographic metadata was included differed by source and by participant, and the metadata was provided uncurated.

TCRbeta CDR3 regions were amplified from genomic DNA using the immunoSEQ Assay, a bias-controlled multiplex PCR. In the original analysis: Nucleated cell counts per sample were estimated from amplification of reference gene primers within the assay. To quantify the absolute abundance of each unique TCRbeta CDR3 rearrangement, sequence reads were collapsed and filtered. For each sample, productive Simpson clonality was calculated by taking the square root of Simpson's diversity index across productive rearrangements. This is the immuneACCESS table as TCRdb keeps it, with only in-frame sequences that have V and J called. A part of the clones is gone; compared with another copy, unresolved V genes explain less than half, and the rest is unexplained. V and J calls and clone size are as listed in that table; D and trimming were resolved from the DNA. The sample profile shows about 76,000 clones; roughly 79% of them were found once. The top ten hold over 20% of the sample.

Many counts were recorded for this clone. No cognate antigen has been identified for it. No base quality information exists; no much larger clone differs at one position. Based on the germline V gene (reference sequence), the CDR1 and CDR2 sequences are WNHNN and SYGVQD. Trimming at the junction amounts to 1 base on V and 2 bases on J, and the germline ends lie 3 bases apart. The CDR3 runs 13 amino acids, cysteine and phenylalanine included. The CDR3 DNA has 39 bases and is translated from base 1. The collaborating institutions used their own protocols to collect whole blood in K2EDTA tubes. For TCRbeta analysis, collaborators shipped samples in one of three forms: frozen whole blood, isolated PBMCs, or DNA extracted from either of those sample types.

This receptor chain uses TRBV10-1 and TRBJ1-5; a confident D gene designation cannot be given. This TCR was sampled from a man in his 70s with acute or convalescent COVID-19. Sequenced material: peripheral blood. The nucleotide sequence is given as TGCGCCAGCAGTGAGTTCGGCAATCAGCCCCAGCATTTT. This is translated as CASSEFGNQPQHF.